The 3 T cell receptor beta chains listed next were all sequenced from one sample in a study of T-cell memory formation after mild COVID-19. Using its own MiXCR run on the 5' RACE reads, TCRdb lists one record per CDR3 protein. The table has 350,000 to 400,000 distinct CDR3 sequences, more than 20% seen once. The source material was PBMCs or a T cell subset sorted from them (not recorded which). The receptor set was obtained from an adult woman who had mild COVID-19 (a few samples of this study predate the infection). Cell type and time point are not known.

A few counts support this clonotype. The chain is built from TRBV7-2 and TRBJ2-5; either TRBD1 or TRBD2 may supply D (5 bases each). The V gene lost 1 base and the J gene lost 1 base, with 19 bases spanning the gap. CDR3 length: 18 amino acids. Germline-derived CDR1 and CDR2 are SGHTA and FQGNSA. As DNA, the CDR3 is TGTGCCAGCAGCTTAGGAATAGGGTCATGGGGGACCCAAGAGACCCAGTACTTC. It yields the protein CASSLGIGSWGTQETQYF.

The chain uses TRBV5-6 and TRBJ1-4, with D maybe TRBD1 (6 bases). The V end was cut by 3 bases, the J end by 8 bases, with 20 bases between. Germline values: CDR1 SGHDT, CDR2 YYEEEE. The CDR3 has 16 amino acids. As DNA, the CDR3 is TGTGCCAGCAGCTCCTTGCGGATCGCGAGGGGGGAAAAACTGTTTTTT. This gives the protein CASSSLRIARGEKLFF.

This clonotype was seen a handful of times. The V and J genes are TRBV7-8 and TRBJ2-3, with no clear D. Germline lookup yields CDR1 SGHVS and CDR2 FQNEAQ. V was trimmed by 0 bases and J by 1 base, leaving 14 bases between them. CDR3 length: 17 residues. For the CDR3, the DNA is TGTGCCAGCAGCTTAGCGGTGGCAGCCGTTGGCACAGATACGCAGTATTTT. This sequence encodes CASSLAVAAVGTDTQYF.